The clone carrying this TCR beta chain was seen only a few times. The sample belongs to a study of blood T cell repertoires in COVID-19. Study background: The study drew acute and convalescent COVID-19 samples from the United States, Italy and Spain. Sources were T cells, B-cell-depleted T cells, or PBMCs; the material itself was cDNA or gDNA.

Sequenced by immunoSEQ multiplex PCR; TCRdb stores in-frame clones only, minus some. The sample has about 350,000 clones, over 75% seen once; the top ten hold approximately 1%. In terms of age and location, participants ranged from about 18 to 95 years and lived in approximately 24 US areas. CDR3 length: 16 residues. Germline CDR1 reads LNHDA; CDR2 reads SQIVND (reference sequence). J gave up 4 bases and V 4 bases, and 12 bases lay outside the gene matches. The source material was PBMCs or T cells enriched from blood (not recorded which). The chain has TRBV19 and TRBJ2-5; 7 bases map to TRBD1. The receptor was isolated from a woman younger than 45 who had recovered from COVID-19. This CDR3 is CASSTPSGRGSETQYF. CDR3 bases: TGTGCCAGTAGTACTCCCTCTGGCAGGGGGTCAGAGACCCAGTACTTC.